This TCR beta chain was documented in a study of Ad26.COV2.S vaccination and SARS-CoV-2 variants. Broader study findings: Responses of T cells in total may have been underestimated by the TCR breadth and depth analyses.

Described treatment: some 19 received Ad26.COV2.S at low or high dose, single or two shots; 5 received placebo; per-sample allocation not given. Sampling occurred on day 63 after the first vaccine or placebo injection. V lost 3 bases to trimming and J lost 7 bases, with 13 bases between them. This CDR3 comprises 14 residues. Per germline, CDR1 MDHEN and CDR2 SYDVKM. The repertoire was sequenced with immunoSEQ multiplex PCR; TCRdb's copy has only in-frame clones and lacks some. This sample has hundreds of thousands of clones, with around 90% found just once. Turning to this clone: The antigen remains unidentified.

This specimen was peripheral blood, taken in a trial of Ad26.COV2.S vaccine versus placebo. This sequence was found in a person aged 18-65 years who received the Ad26.COV2.S COVID-19 vaccine or a placebo. The chain couples TRBV28 to TRBJ2-1, with D possibly being TRBD2 (6 bases). In nucleotides, the CDR3 is TGTGCCAGCAGTTTTCCCGTGGAGGGGAATGAGCAGTTCTTC. It translates to CASSFPVEGNEQFF.